A single sample is the source of the 3 T cell receptor beta chains below, sequenced in a study of blood T cells in healthy people across ages. Alongside a J-beta primer mix, a sample-barcoded 5' primer served in a second PCR lasting about 7 to 11 cycles. Each CDR3 protein is one row after TCRdb ran MiXCR on the 5' RACE reads. The sample carries roughly 930,000 distinct CDR3 sequences, about 48% recorded once. Specimen: blood. These receptors all stem from a man aged 25-45 years in good health.

As to this clonotype: A much larger clone lies one base from this, so it may be a read error. This sequence joins TRBV20-1 and TRBJ1-4; D is perhaps TRBD1 (6 bases). The CDR3 runs 12 residues. V lost 6 bases to trimming and J lost 8 bases, with 13 bases between them. Per germline, CDR1 DFQATT and CDR2 SNEGSKA (reference sequence). Written as DNA, the CDR3 is TGCAGTGCAAAGGAACAGGGAGAAAAACTGTTTTTT. Protein: CSAKEQGEKLFF.

The V and J genes are TRBV27 and TRBJ1-6; maybe TRBD1 (5 bases). Germline CDR1 is MNHEY and CDR2 is SMNVEV (reference sequence). V was shortened by 5 bases and J by 15 bases, with 14 bases between the two germline ends. The CDR3 is 12 amino acids. DNA for the CDR3: TGTGCCAGCAGTAGGGGCCCGTATCTCCTCCACTTT. Encoded protein: CASSRGPYLLHF.

This chain uses TRBV29-1 with TRBJ1-2; tentatively, D is TRBD1 (5 bases). This CDR3 is 13 amino acids long. CDR1 SQVTM and CDR2 ANQGSEA come from the germline V gene. V was shortened by 4 bases and J by 0 bases, with 9 bases between the two germline ends. CDR3 bases: TGCAGCGTTGCCAAGGGACCTAACTATGGCTACACCTTC. The encoded protein is CSVAKGPNYGYTF.